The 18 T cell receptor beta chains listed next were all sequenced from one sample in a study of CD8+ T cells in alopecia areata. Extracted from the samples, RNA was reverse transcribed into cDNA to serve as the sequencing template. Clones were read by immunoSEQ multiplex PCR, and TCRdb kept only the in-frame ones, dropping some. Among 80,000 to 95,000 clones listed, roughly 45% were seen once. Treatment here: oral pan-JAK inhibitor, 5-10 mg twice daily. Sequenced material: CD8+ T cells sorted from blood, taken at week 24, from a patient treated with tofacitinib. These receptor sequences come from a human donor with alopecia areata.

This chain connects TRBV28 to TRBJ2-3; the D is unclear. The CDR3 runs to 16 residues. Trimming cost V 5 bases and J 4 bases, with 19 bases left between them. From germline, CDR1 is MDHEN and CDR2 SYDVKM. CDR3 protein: CASSHRPGLKADTQYF. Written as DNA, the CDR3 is TGTGCCAGCAGTCACCGACCAGGCCTAAAGGCAGATACGCAGTATTTT.

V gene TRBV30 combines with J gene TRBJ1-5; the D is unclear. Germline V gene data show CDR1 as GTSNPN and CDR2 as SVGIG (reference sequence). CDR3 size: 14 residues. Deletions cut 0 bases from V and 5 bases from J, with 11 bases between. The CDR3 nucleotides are TGTGCCTGGAGTGTAGGCCCCTCCGATCAGCCCCAGCATTTT. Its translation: CAWSVGPSDQPQHF.

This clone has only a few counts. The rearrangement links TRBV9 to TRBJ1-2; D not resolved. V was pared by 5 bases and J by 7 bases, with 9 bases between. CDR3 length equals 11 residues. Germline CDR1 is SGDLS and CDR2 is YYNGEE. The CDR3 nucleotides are TGTGCCAGCAGGGCCAACGGTGGCTACACCTTC. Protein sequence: CASRANGGYTF.

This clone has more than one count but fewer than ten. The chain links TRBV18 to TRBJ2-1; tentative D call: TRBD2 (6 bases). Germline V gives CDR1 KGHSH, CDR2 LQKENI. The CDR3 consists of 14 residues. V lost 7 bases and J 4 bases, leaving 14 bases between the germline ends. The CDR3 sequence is CASLSGTAYNEQFF. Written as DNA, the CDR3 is TGTGCCAGCTTATCCGGGACTGCATACAATGAGCAGTTCTTC. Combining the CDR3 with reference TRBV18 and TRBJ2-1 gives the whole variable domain NAGVMQNPRHLVRRRGQEARLRCSPMKGHSHVYWYRQLPEEGLKFMVYLQKENIIDESGMPKERFSAEFPKEGPSILRIQQVVRGDSAAYFCASLSGTAYNEQFFGPGTRLTVL.

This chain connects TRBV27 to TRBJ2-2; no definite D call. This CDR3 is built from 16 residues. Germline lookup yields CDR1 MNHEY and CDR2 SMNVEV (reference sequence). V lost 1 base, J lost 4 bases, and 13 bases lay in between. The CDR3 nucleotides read TGTGCCAGCAGTTTATGGCTGGGCAGTGCCACCGGGGAGCTGTTTTTT. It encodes CASSLWLGSATGELFF.

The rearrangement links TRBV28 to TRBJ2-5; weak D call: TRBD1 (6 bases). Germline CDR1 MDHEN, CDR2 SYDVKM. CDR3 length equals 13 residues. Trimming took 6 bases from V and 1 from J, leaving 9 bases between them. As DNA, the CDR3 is TGTGCCAGCAGCGAGGACAGCCAAGAGACCCAGTACTTC. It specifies CASSEDSQETQYF. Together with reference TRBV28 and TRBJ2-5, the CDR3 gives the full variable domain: DVKVTQSSRYLVKRTGEKVFLECVQDMDHENMFWYRQDPGLGLRLIYFSYDVKMKEKGDIPEGYSVSREKKERFSLILESASTNQTSMYLCASSEDSQETQYFGPGTRLLVL.

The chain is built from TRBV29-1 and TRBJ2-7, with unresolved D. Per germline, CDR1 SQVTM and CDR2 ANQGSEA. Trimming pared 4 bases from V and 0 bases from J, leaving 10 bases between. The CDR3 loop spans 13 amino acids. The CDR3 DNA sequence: TGCAGCGTTGCGGACCCGAGCTCCTACGAGCAGTACTTC. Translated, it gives CSVADPSSYEQYF.

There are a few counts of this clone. The CDR3 region is CASSQDPAYEQFF. CDR3 nucleotide sequence: TGCGCCAGCAGCCAAGATCCGGCCTATGAGCAGTTCTTC. The rearrangement links TRBV4-1 to TRBJ2-1; D gene uncertain. The V and J ends lost 0 bases and 8 bases respectively, with 8 bases between them. CDR3 length equals 13 residues. From germline, CDR1 is MGHRA and CDR2 YSYEKL.

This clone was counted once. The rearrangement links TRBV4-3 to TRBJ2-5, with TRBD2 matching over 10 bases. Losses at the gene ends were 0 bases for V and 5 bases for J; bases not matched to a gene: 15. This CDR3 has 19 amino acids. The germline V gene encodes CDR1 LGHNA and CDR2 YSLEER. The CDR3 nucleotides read TGCGCCAGCAGCCAAGATCCGGTACTAGCGGGGTCGTTCCAGGAGACCCAGTACTTC. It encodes CASSQDPVLAGSFQETQYF.

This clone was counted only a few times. The CDR3: CASSARAPNGQNIQYF. CDR3 DNA sequence: TGTGCCAGCAGCGCCCGGGCCCCCAACGGTCAAAACATTCAGTACTTC. V and J are TRBV9 and TRBJ2-4; D unclear. The CDR3 runs 16 residues. CDR1 and CDR2 (germline): SGDLS, YYNGEE. V lost 3 bases, J lost 5 bases, and 18 bases lay in between.

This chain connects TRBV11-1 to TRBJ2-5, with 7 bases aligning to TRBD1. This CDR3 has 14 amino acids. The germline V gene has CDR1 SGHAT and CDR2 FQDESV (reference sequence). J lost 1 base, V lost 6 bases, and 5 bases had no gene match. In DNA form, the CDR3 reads TGTGCCAGCAGACCGACAGGGCGCCAAGAGACCCAGTACTTC. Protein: CASRPTGRQETQYF.

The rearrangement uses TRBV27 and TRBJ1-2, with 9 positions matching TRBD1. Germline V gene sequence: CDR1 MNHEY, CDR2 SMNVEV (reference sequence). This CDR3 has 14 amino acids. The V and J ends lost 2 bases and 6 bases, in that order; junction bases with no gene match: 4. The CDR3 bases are TGTGCCAGCAGTTTACGGACAGGGGTAAATGGCTACACCTTC. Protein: CASSLRTGVNGYTF.

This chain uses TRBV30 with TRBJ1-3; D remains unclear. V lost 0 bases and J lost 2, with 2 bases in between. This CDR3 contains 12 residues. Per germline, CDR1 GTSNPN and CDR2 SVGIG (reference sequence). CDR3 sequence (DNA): TGTGCCTGGAGTGTCGCTGGAAACACCATATATTTT. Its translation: CAWSVAGNTIYF.

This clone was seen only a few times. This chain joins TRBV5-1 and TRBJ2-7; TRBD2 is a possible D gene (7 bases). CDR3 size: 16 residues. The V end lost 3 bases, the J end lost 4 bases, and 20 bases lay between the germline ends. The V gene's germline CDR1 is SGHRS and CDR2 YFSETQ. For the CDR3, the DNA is TGCGCCAGCAGCTACCCCGGGGAGGGCCAGGGGTACGAGCAGTACTTC. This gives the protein CASSYPGEGQGYEQYF.

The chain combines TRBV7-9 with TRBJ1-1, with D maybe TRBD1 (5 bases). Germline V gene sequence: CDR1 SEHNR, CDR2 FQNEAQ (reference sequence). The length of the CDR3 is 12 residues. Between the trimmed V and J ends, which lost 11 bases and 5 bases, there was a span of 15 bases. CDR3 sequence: CAGLRWGTEAFF. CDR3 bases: TGTGCCGGACTGAGATGGGGGACTGAAGCTTTCTTT. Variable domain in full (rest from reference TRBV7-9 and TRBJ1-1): DTGVSQNPRHKITKRGQNVTFRCDPISEHNRLYWYRQTLGQGPEFLTYFQNEAQLEKSRLLSDRFSAERPKGSFSTLEIQRTEQGDSAMYLCAGLRWGTEAFFGQGTRLTVV.

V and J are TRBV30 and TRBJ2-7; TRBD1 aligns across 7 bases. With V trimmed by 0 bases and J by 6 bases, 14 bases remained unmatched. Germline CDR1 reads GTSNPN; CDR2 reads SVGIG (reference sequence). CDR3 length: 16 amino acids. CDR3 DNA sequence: TGTGCCTGGAGTGTAAGGGACAGTCACCTGGGATTCGAGCAGTACTTC. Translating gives CAWSVRDSHLGFEQYF.

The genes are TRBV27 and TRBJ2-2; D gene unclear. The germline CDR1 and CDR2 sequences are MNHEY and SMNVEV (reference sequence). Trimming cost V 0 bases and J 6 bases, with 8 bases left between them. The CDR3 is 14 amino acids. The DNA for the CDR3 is TGTGCCAGCAGTTTATCGGTCCTCTCCGGGGAGCTGTTTTTT. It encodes CASSLSVLSGELFF.

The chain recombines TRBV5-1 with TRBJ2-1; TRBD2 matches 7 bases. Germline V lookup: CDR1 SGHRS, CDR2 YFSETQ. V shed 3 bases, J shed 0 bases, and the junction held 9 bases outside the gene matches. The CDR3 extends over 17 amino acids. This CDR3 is CASSSNLLADSYNEQFF. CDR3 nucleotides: TGCGCCAGCAGCTCAAACCTCCTAGCGGACTCCTACAATGAGCAGTTCTTC.